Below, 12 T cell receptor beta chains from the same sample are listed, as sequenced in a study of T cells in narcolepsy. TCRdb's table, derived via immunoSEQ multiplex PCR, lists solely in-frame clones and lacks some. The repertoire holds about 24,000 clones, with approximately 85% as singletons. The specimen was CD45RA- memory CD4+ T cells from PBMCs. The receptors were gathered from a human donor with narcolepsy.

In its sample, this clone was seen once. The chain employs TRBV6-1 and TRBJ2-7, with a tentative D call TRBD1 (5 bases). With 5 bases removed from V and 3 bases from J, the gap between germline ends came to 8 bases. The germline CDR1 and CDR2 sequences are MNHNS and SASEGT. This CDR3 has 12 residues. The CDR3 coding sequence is TGTGCCAGCAGTTGGGGCGGCTACGAGCAGTACTTC. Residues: CASSWGGYEQYF.

DNA for the CDR3: TGTGCCAGCAGTGACGGAGAAGCCTACAATGAGCAGTTCTTC. Residues: CASSDGEAYNEQFF. This sequence joins TRBV6-4 and TRBJ2-1; no definite D call. The length of the CDR3 is 14 residues. V shed 2 bases and J shed 2 bases, with 7 bases lying between them. Germline assignment: CDR1 MRHNA and CDR2 SNTAGT.

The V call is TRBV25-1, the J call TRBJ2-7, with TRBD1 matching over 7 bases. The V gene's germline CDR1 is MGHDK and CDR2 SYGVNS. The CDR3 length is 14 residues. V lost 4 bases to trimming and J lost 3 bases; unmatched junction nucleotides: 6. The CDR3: CASSAGQTLYEQYF. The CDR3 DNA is TGTGCCAGCAGTGCGGGACAGACTCTCTACGAGCAGTACTTC.

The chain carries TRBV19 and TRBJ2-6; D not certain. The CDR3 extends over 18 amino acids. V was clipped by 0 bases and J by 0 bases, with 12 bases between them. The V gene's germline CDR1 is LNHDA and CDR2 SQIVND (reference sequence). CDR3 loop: CASSIDPRLYSGANVLTF. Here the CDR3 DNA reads TGTGCCAGTAGTATAGACCCTAGGCTGTACTCTGGGGCCAACGTCCTGACTTTC.

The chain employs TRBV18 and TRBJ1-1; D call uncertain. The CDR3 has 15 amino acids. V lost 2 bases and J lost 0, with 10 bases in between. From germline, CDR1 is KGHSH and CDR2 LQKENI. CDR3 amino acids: CASSPAAAMNTEAFF. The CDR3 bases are TGTGCCAGCTCACCAGCGGCAGCTATGAACACTGAAGCTTTCTTT.

Here the CDR3 reads CASSSGLAGEVAKNIQYF. The DNA of the CDR3 is TGTGCCAGCAGCTCGGGACTAGCGGGAGAGGTAGCCAAAAACATTCAGTACTTC. This chain links TRBV11-2 with TRBJ2-4; TRBD2 agrees at 14 bases. CDR3 length equals 18 residues. V shed 4 bases, J shed 0 bases, and the junction held 5 bases outside the gene matches. Germline V gene data show CDR1 as SGHAT and CDR2 as FQNNGV.

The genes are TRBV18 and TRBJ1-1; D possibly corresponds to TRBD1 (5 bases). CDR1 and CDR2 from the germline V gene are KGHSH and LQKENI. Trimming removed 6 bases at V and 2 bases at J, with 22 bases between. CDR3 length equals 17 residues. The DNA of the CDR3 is TGTGCCAGCTCCCTTGGGGCAGGATCCCTCAAAAACACTGAAGCTTTCTTT. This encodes CASSLGAGSLKNTEAFF.

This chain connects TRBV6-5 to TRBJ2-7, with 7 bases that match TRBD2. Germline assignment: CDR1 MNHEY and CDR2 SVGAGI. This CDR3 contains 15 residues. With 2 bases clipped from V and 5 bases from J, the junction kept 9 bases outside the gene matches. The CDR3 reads CASSYRGVGGNEQYF. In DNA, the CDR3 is TGTGCCAGCAGTTACCGAGGGGTCGGGGGGAACGAGCAGTACTTC.

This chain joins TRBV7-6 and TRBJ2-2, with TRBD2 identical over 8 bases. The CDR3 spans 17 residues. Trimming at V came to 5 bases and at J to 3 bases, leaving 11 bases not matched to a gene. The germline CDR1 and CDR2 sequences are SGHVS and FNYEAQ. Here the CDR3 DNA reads TGTGCCAGCAGCCCAGAAACCAGCGGGAGTTACACCGGGGAGCTGTTTTTT. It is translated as CASSPETSGSYTGELFF.

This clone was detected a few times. This CDR3 is CASSPRVTIREGGTYEQYF. CDR3 nucleotides: TGTGCCAGCAGCCCAAGAGTCACCATACGGGAGGGGGGGACCTACGAGCAGTACTTC. The chain employs TRBV5-6 and TRBJ2-7, with 8 bases lining up with TRBD2. The length of the CDR3 is 19 residues. Germline loops: CDR1 SGHDT, CDR2 YYEEEE. V lost 4 bases and J lost 2; bases outside the gene matches: 20.

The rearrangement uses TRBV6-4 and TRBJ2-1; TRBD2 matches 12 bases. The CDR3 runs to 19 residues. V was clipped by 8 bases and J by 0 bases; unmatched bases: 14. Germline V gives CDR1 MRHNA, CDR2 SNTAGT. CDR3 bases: TGTGCCAGCCCCCCGGCAACTAGCGGGAGGTCAAGCTCCTACAATGAGCAGTTCTTC. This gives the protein CASPPATSGRSSSYNEQFF.

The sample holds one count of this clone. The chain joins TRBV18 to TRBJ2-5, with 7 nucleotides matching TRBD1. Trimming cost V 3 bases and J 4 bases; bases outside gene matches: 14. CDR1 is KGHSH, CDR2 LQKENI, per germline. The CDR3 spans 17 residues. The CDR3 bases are TGTGCCAGCTCACCTGGTCGAGCACAGGGGTCAGGAGAGACCCAGTACTTC. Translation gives CASSPGRAQGSGETQYF.